One and the same sample provided the 27 T cell receptor beta chains below, sequenced in a study of blood T cell repertoires in COVID-19. Measured with immunoSEQ multiplex PCR; TCRdb has only the in-frame clones, and not every one. In the table there are approximately 100,000 clones, 84% of which are singletons. The sample consisted of peripheral blood. The receptors come from a man between 60 and 70 years old with acute or convalescent COVID-19.

The gene calls are TRBV7-3 and TRBJ2-1, with 8 nucleotides matching TRBD2. The CDR3 is made up of 19 amino acids. Germline lookup yields CDR1 SGHTA and CDR2 FQGTGA. V trimming: 2 bases; J trimming: 0 bases; junction bases outside the gene matches: 12. CDR3: CASSLLGGAHRSSYNEQFF. CDR3 DNA sequence: TGTGCCAGCAGCTTACTCGGGGGGGCCCATAGGAGCTCCTACAATGAGCAGTTCTTC.

This clone was recorded a few times. This chain links TRBV2 with TRBJ1-2; a possible D gene is TRBD1 (5 bases). Trimming took off 4 bases at V and 5 bases at J, with 11 bases between the two ends. This CDR3 has 13 amino acids. Germline CDR1 is SNHLY and CDR2 is FYNNEI. The CDR3 DNA follows: TGTGCCAGCAGTGTAACAGGCTTATATGGCTACACCTTC. Translating it yields CASSVTGLYGYTF.

The chain links TRBV12-3 or TRBV12-4 to TRBJ1-1; a possible D gene is TRBD1 (5 bases). V dropped 3 bases and J dropped 4 bases, with 9 bases sitting between them. This CDR3 is built from 13 residues. CDR3 sequence (DNA): TGTGCCAGCAGTTTTGGGAGGGGCACTGAAGCTTTCTTT. As protein: CASSFGRGTEAFF.

V is TRBV4-2 and J is TRBJ2-7; 10 nucleotides match TRBD1. The CDR3 is made up of 17 amino acids. CDR1 is LGHNA and CDR2 is YNFKEQ in the germline V gene. The J segment lost 5 bases and the V segment lost 4 bases, leaving 14 bases of the junction unmatched. The CDR3 nucleotides read TGTGCCAGCAGCCGAAAATGGGAGGACAGGGGGATTAACGAGCAGTACTTC. Translated: CASSRKWEDRGINEQYF.

The chain combines TRBV11-2 with TRBJ2-1, with D perhaps TRBD1 (5 bases). V was clipped by 4 bases and J by 4 bases, with 11 bases between them. This CDR3 region has 14 residues. CDR1 is SGHAT and CDR2 is FQNNGV in the germline V gene. The CDR3 DNA is TGTGCCAGCAGCTACCCTGGGGCGTACAATGAGCAGTTCTTC. Amino acids: CASSYPGAYNEQFF.

In this sample, this clone turned up a few times. The V and J genes are TRBV6-6 and TRBJ2-3; D possibly corresponds to TRBD2 (5 bases). The length of the CDR3 is 16 residues. Deletions cut 5 bases from V and 0 bases from J, with 15 bases between. Germline V gives CDR1 MNHNY, CDR2 SVGAGI (reference sequence). CDR3 DNA sequence: TGTGCCAGCAGTCTACGGGGTCGTACTAGCACAGATACGCAGTATTTT. Its translation is CASSLRGRTSTDTQYF.

This rearrangement joins TRBV2 to TRBJ1-1; 9 bases align to TRBD1. The CDR3 totals 15 residues. Germline CDR1 reads SNHLY; CDR2 reads FYNNEI. J lost 6 bases, V lost 6 bases, and 11 bases had no gene match. The CDR3 DNA is TGTGCCAGCAGGACAGCCGGGACAGGGAGGGCTGAAGCTTTCTTT. It is translated as CASRTAGTGRAEAFF. The full variable domain, in which reference TRBV2 and TRBJ1-1 provide the parts outside the CDR3, is EPEVTQTPSHQVTQMGQEVILRCVPISNHLYFYWYRQILGQKVEFLVSFYNNEISEKSEIFDDQFSVERPDGSNFTLKIRSTKLEDSAMYFCASRTAGTGRAEAFFGQGTRLTVV.

The rearrangement uses TRBV7-3 and TRBJ2-2; D may be TRBD1 (6 bases). Germline CDR1 reads SGHTA; CDR2 reads FQGTGA. The CDR3 length is 14 residues. The V gene lost 3 bases and the J gene lost 1 base, with 6 bases spanning the gap. CDR3 residues: CASSLDRNTGELFF. The CDR3, as DNA: TGTGCCAGCAGCTTGGACAGGAACACCGGGGAGCTGTTTTTT.

Regarding this clone: At one of its ends the junction is not consistent with the germline gene, which may arise from a read error. The CDR3 protein is CASSYRQGTQYF. CDR3 bases: TGTGCCAGCAGTTACAGACAAGGGACCCAGTACTTC. J is TRBJ2-5 and V is TRBV6-2 or TRBV6-3; no clear D. The CDR3 covers 12 residues. Per germline, CDR1 MNHEY and CDR2 SVGEGT.

The DNA of the CDR3 is TGTGCCAGCAGCCTCCGGGACAGGGCTCGAACTGAAGCTTTCTTT. Its protein product is CASSLRDRARTEAFF. This sequence joins TRBV11-2 and TRBJ1-1; 9 nucleotides match TRBD1. CDR3 length: 15 amino acids. CDR1 SGHAT and CDR2 FQNNGV come from the germline V gene. With 5 bases clipped from V and 5 bases from J, the junction kept 9 bases outside the gene matches.

This rearrangement joins TRBV28 to TRBJ1-1, with 9 bases fitting TRBD1. The CDR3 covers 15 residues. The germline CDR1 and CDR2 sequences are MDHEN and SYDVKM. The junction had 6 bases not matched to a gene; V was cut back by 2 bases and J by 5 bases. The CDR3 loop reads CASSLVTGGGTEAFF. CDR3 bases: TGTGCCAGCAGTTTAGTGACAGGGGGTGGTACTGAAGCTTTCTTT.

This chain connects TRBV13 to TRBJ2-7, with 8 nucleotides matching TRBD1. This CDR3 has 15 amino acids. Germline V gene lookup returns CDR1 PRHDT and CDR2 FYEKMQ (reference sequence). Trimming removed 2 bases from V and 1 base from J; junction bases left unmatched: 4. CDR3 in amino acids: CASSLLHRGSYEQYF. As DNA, the CDR3 is TGTGCCAGCAGCTTACTACACAGGGGGTCCTACGAGCAGTACTTC.

The CDR3 region is CATRGEGTVQPQHF. The CDR3 DNA reads TGTGCCACCAGGGGAGAGGGAACCGTTCAGCCCCAGCATTTT. The genes are TRBV15 and TRBJ1-5, with unresolved D. V dropped 6 bases and J dropped 6 bases, with 15 bases sitting between them. The CDR3 is 14 residues long. The germline V gene encodes CDR1 LNHNV and CDR2 YYDKDF (reference sequence).

This clone was observed a few times. The genes are TRBV7-9 and TRBJ1-2, with 10 positions matching TRBD1. The germline V gene has CDR1 SEHNR and CDR2 FQNEAQ (reference sequence). The CDR3 sequence is 13 residues long. Losses at the gene ends were 5 bases for V and 9 bases for J; bases not matched to a gene: 6. CDR3 in DNA: TGTGCCAGCAGCCGATCGGGACAGGGGAGCTACACCTTC. Translating it yields CASSRSGQGSYTF.

CDR3 nucleotides: TGCGCCAGCAGCCTAGGGACAGTATCCTACAATGAGCAGTTCTTC. Amino acid sequence: CASSLGTVSYNEQFF. The chain uses TRBV5-1 and TRBJ2-1, with 7 bases fitting TRBD1. CDR1 and CDR2 (germline): SGHRS, YFSETQ. V lost 4 bases to trimming and J lost 1 base; unmatched junction nucleotides: 5. This CDR3 is 15 amino acids long.

The chain has TRBV7-6 and TRBJ2-5; 12 bases line up with TRBD2. The CDR3 sequence is 17 residues long. The V gene's germline CDR1 is SGHVS and CDR2 FNYEAQ. V shed 3 bases and J 4 bases; nucleotides not matched to a gene: 9. CDR3 residues: CASSFGKTSGGLETQYF. The CDR3 bases are TGTGCCAGCAGCTTCGGGAAGACTAGCGGGGGTTTAGAGACCCAGTACTTC.

This chain joins TRBV19 and TRBJ1-5; 8 bases fit TRBD1. The CDR3 extends over 12 amino acids. Germline V CDR1 and CDR2: LNHDA, SQIVND (reference sequence). Trimming at V came to 9 bases and at J to 7 bases, leaving 5 bases not matched to a gene. Here the CDR3 DNA reads TGTGCCAGCAAAGGACAGGGACAGCCCCAGCATTTT. As protein: CASKGQGQPQHF.

The chain carries TRBV6-1 and TRBJ2-3; 8 nucleotides agree with TRBD2. V lost 2 bases to trimming and J lost 1 base; unmatched junction nucleotides: 8. The CDR3 is 17 amino acids. Germline assignment: CDR1 MNHNS and CDR2 SASEGT. Here the CDR3 reads CASSERPGGAGTDTQYF. CDR3 nucleotide sequence: TGTGCCAGCAGTGAACGACCCGGGGGGGCCGGCACAGATACGCAGTATTTT.

Points on this clone: Other DNA sequences from this sample encode an identical CDR3 as well. V gene TRBV11-1 combines with J gene TRBJ1-1, with D possibly matching TRBD1 (6 bases). V dropped 3 bases and J dropped 1 base, with 6 bases sitting between them. Germline V gene data show CDR1 as SGHAT and CDR2 as FQDESV (reference sequence). The CDR3 sequence is 13 residues long. The CDR3 DNA reads TGTGCCAGCAGCTTGGACAGGAACACTGAAGCTTTCTTT. This translates into CASSLDRNTEAFF.

This clone has just one count. CDR3: CASSRGGSSYNEQFF. The DNA of the CDR3 is TGCGCCAGCAGCCGCGGGGGGAGCTCCTACAATGAGCAGTTCTTC. The gene calls are TRBV5-1 and TRBJ2-1; 8 positions agree with TRBD2. The germline CDR1 and CDR2 sequences are SGHRS and YFSETQ. With V trimmed by 4 bases and J by 0 bases, 3 bases remained unmatched. The CDR3 has 15 amino acids.

The V and J genes are TRBV2 and TRBJ1-5, with a tentative D call TRBD1 (6 bases). V was trimmed by 6 bases and J by 4 bases, leaving 7 bases between them. In germline, CDR1 is SNHLY, CDR2 FYNNEI. CDR3 size: 12 residues. CDR3 DNA sequence: TGTGCCAGCAGAACAGGGAATCAGCCCCAGCATTTT. Translating gives CASRTGNQPQHF. The entire variable domain, with the rest obtained from reference TRBV2 and TRBJ1-5, is as follows: EPEVTQTPSHQVTQMGQEVILRCVPISNHLYFYWYRQILGQKVEFLVSFYNNEISEKSEIFDDQFSVERPDGSNFTLKIRSTKLEDSAMYFCASRTGNQPQHFGDGTRLSIL.

CDR3 protein: CAIKSQGAGFDNQPQHF. CDR3 bases: TGTGCCATCAAATCTCAGGGGGCCGGTTTTGACAATCAGCCCCAGCATTTT. The chain links TRBV28 to TRBJ1-5; 8 bases are a match to TRBD1. Looked up from germline, CDR1 is MDHEN and CDR2 is SYDVKM. Trimming at V came to 10 bases and at J to 3 bases, leaving 17 bases not matched to a gene. CDR3 length: 17 amino acids.

The J gene is TRBJ2-4, the V gene TRBV28, with 7 bases matching TRBD2. The germline V gene has CDR1 MDHEN and CDR2 SYDVKM. The CDR3 runs to 16 residues. V shed 7 bases, J shed 3 bases, and the junction held 12 bases outside the gene matches. CDR3 residues: CASISTGGKGKNIQYF. CDR3 bases: TGTGCCAGCATCTCGACGGGGGGAAAGGGCAAAAACATTCAGTACTTC. Drawing the rest from reference TRBV28 and TRBJ2-4, the complete variable domain is DVKVTQSSRYLVKRTGEKVFLECVQDMDHENMFWYRQDPGLGLRLIYFSYDVKMKEKGDIPEGYSVSREKKERFSLILESASTNQTSMYLCASISTGGKGKNIQYFGAGTRLSVL.

The rearrangement joins TRBV27 to TRBJ1-2; D perhaps matches TRBD1 (6 bases). Trimming took 3 bases from V and 8 from J, leaving 22 bases between them. Germline V gene lookup returns CDR1 MNHEY and CDR2 SMNVEV (reference sequence). This CDR3 contains 16 residues. CDR3 sequence reads: CASSFWGGDTGRGYTF. In DNA form, the CDR3 reads TGTGCCAGCAGTTTTTGGGGGGGCGACACTGGTAGAGGCTACACCTTC.

The chain combines TRBV6-5 with TRBJ2-5; 7 nucleotides line up with TRBD1. The CDR3 extends over 12 amino acids. V lost 8 bases and J lost 4; bases outside the gene matches: 4. CDR1 is MNHEY and CDR2 is SVGAGI in the germline V gene. CDR3 bases: TGTGCCAGCGGGGCAGGGGGAGAGACCCAGTACTTC. Encoded protein: CASGAGGETQYF.

This chain uses TRBV5-1 with TRBJ2-2; 8 bases map to TRBD1. This CDR3 comprises 16 residues. J gave up 5 bases and V 4 bases, and 10 bases lay outside the gene matches. CDR1 SGHRS and CDR2 YFSETQ come from the germline V gene. The CDR3 spells CASSTGQGLETGELFF. In DNA form, the CDR3 reads TGCGCCAGCAGCACCGGACAGGGATTAGAAACCGGGGAGCTGTTTTTT.

As DNA, the CDR3 is TGTGCCAGCAGCCTCCCTAGCGGGGGCTTAGAAGAGACCCAGTACTTC. As protein: CASSLPSGGLEETQYF. This sequence joins TRBV3-1 (or the pseudogene TRBV3-2) and TRBJ2-5, with TRBD2 identical over 10 bases. Germline CDR1 reads LGHDT; CDR2 reads YNNKEL (reference sequence). V shed 4 bases, J shed 3 bases, and the junction held 8 bases outside the gene matches. The CDR3 contains 16 residues.